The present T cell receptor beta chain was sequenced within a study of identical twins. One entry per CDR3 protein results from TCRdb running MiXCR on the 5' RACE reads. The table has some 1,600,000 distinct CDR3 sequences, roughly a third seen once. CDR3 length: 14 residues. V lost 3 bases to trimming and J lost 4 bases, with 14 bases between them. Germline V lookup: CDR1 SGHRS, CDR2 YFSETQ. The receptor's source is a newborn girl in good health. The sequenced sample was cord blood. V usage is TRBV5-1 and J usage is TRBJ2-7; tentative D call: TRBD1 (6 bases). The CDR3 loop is CASSSSYGQYEQYF. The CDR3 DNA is TGCGCCAGCAGCTCCTCTTACGGACAGTACGAGCAGTACTTC.